The 26 T cell receptor beta chains given below trace back to one sample, sequenced in a study of T cell responses to AZD1222 COVID-19 vaccine. Generated by immunoSEQ multiplex PCR, the TCRdb table keeps only in-frame clones and is missing some. The profile shows more than 150,000 clones, more than 85% of them singletons. Here the sequenced sample was peripheral blood, taken 28 days after the second AZD1222 dose. Receptors originate from an adult who received the AZD1222 COVID-19 vaccine.

CDR3 DNA sequence: TGTGCTAGTTCCGCCTCTGGATGGGGCTACACCTTC. The encoded protein is CASSASGWGYTF. The J gene is TRBJ1-2, the V gene TRBV12-5, with D hard to call. Trimming cost V 8 bases and J 8 bases, with 15 bases left between them. Germline CDR1 reads LGHNT; CDR2 reads FRNRAP. The CDR3 has 12 residues.

The rearrangement joins TRBV27 to TRBJ2-5; no clear D. V was trimmed by 1 base and J by 5 bases, leaving 8 bases between them. Germline V gene sequence: CDR1 MNHEY, CDR2 SMNVEV (reference sequence). The length of the CDR3 is 13 residues. CDR3 in amino acids: CASSLFSEETQYF. The CDR3 DNA follows: TGTGCCAGCAGTTTATTTTCGGAGGAGACCCAGTACTTC.

V is TRBV11-2 and J is TRBJ2-7; D tentatively fits TRBD1 or TRBD2 (5 bases each). CDR1 is SGHAT, CDR2 FQNNGV, per germline. The CDR3 runs 12 residues. V lost 0 bases and J lost 6, with 6 bases in between. CDR3 DNA: TGTGCCAGCAGCTTAGAGGGACCCGAGCAGTACTTC. This encodes CASSLEGPEQYF.

CDR3 amino acids: CASSRGTRTADTQYF. In DNA form, the CDR3 reads TGTGCCAGTAGCCGCGGGACTAGAACAGCCGATACGCAGTATTTT. The chain has TRBV19 and TRBJ2-3; 8 bases agree with TRBD2. From germline, CDR1 is LNHDA and CDR2 SQIVND (reference sequence). V lost 6 bases and J lost 6; bases outside the gene matches: 11. The CDR3 extends over 15 amino acids.

V usage is TRBV9 and J usage is TRBJ1-4; no definite D call. V was clipped by 3 bases and J by 2 bases, with 8 bases between them. There are 14 residues in the CDR3. Per germline, CDR1 SGDLS and CDR2 YYNGEE. The CDR3 DNA sequence: TGTGCCAGCAGCGCCCGTATCACTAATGAAAAACTGTTTTTT. This encodes CASSARITNEKLFF.

This chain connects TRBV2 to TRBJ2-7; 9 nucleotides align to TRBD2. Germline assignment: CDR1 SNHLY and CDR2 FYNNEI. V lost 5 bases and J lost 3; bases outside the gene matches: 26. The length of the CDR3 is 21 residues. CDR3 DNA sequence: TGTGCCAGCAGTCTAACCCCCAGAAAGTGGGGGACTAGCATATTCAACTACGAGCAGTACTTC. The encoded protein is CASSLTPRKWGTSIFNYEQYF.

This chain links TRBV6-6 with TRBJ2-1; D may match TRBD1 or TRBD2 (5 bases each). The CDR3 covers 15 residues. The V gene lost 2 bases and the J gene lost 5 bases, with 13 bases spanning the gap. Germline-derived CDR1 and CDR2 are MNHNY and SVGAGI (reference sequence). This CDR3 reads CASSYLRDLDNEQFF. The CDR3 nucleotides are TGTGCCAGCAGTTACCTCCGGGACCTAGACAATGAGCAGTTCTTC.

This clone has more than one count but fewer than ten. Other DNA sequences from this sample encode an identical CDR3 as well. The CDR3 sequence is CAWSVLNTEAFF. In nucleotides, the CDR3 is TGTGCCTGGAGTGTACTGAACACTGAAGCTTTCTTT. This chain uses TRBV30 with TRBJ1-1; no definite D call. The CDR3 consists of 12 residues. The germline V and J ends were trimmed by 0 bases and 0 bases, with 2 bases remaining between them. Germline loops: CDR1 GTSNPN, CDR2 SVGIG (reference sequence).

The J gene is TRBJ2-7, the V gene TRBV5-1; D remains unclear. Trimming removed 0 bases at V and 3 bases at J, with 10 bases between. This CDR3 comprises 14 residues. Germline assignment: CDR1 SGHRS and CDR2 YFSETQ. CDR3 protein: CASSLEAGNYEQYF. CDR3 bases: TGCGCCAGCAGCTTGGAGGCTGGGAACTACGAGCAGTACTTC.

This chain links TRBV27 with TRBJ1-6, with D tentatively TRBD1 (6 bases). CDR3 size: 12 residues. The V gene lost 10 bases and the J gene lost 10 bases, with 14 bases spanning the gap. The germline gives CDR1 MNHEY, CDR2 SMNVEV (reference sequence). The CDR3 sequence: CAKRQARSPLHF. CDR3 DNA sequence: TGTGCCAAACGACAGGCAAGGTCACCCCTCCACTTT.

The chain is built from TRBV7-2 and TRBJ1-1; D gene ambiguous. The CDR3 is 11 residues long. Germline CDR1 is SGHTA and CDR2 is FQGNSA. The ends were cut back, 0 bases at V and 8 bases at J, with 4 bases in the middle. The CDR3 nucleotides read TGTGCCAGCAGCTTAGCGTTAGAAGCTTTCTTT. As protein: CASSLALEAFF.

The rearrangement links TRBV29-1 to TRBJ1-2, with no clear D. Deletions cut 7 bases from V and 2 bases from J, with 11 bases between. Looked up from germline, CDR1 is SQVTM and CDR2 is ANQGSEA. The CDR3 contains 12 residues. The CDR3, as DNA: TGCAGCGCTGAGACGGTGAACTATGGCTACACCTTC. It codes for CSAETVNYGYTF.

This clone was found once. The CDR3 sequence: CASSLSRTKQFF. The CDR3 bases are TGTGCCAGCAGTTTAAGCCGGACCAAGCAGTTCTTC. The chain has TRBV28 and TRBJ2-1; unclear D gene. Deletions cut 2 bases from V and 11 bases from J, with 10 bases between. The CDR3 runs 12 residues. Germline V gene data show CDR1 as MDHEN and CDR2 as SYDVKM.

The CDR3 spells CASSIRTGAMNTEAFF. CDR3 sequence (DNA): TGTGCCAGTAGTATACGGACAGGAGCGATGAACACTGAAGCTTTCTTT. The rearrangement joins TRBV19 to TRBJ1-1; 7 bases map to TRBD1. Germline lookup yields CDR1 LNHDA and CDR2 SQIVND (reference sequence). This CDR3 has 16 residues. V trimming: 2 bases; J trimming: 0 bases; junction bases outside the gene matches: 6. Together with reference TRBV19 and TRBJ1-1, the CDR3 gives the full variable domain: DGGITQSPKYLFRKEGQNVTLSCEQNLNHDAMYWYRQDPGQGLRLIYYSQIVNDFQKGDIAEGYSVSREKKESFPLTVTSAQKNPTAFYLCASSIRTGAMNTEAFFGQGTRLTVV.

The rearrangement links TRBV29-1 to TRBJ1-5; D may be TRBD1 (5 bases). Trimming cost V 6 bases and J 3 bases, with 12 bases left between them. The CDR3 sequence is 13 residues long. Germline lookup yields CDR1 SQVTM and CDR2 ANQGSEA. The CDR3 coding sequence is TGCAGCGTAAATTGGGGACCCAATCAGCCCCAGCATTTT. This sequence encodes CSVNWGPNQPQHF.

J is TRBJ2-2 and V is TRBV19, with 12 bases fitting TRBD2. This CDR3 has 15 residues. Germline CDR1 reads LNHDA; CDR2 reads SQIVND (reference sequence). The V gene end was trimmed by 11 bases and the J gene end by 8 bases; junction bases not matched to a gene: 12. CDR3: CAATSGRRLVGELFF. Here the CDR3 DNA reads TGTGCCGCTACTAGCGGGAGGCGCCTTGTGGGGGAGCTGTTTTTT.

This chain uses TRBV24-1 with TRBJ2-1; D possibly corresponds to TRBD2 (6 bases). The CDR3 loop spans 13 amino acids. Germline V gene lookup returns CDR1 KGHDR and CDR2 SFDVKD. V was trimmed by 5 bases and J by 6 bases, leaving 10 bases between them. This chain's CDR3 is CATSGAGTNEQFF. The DNA of the CDR3 is TGTGCCACCAGTGGGGCGGGGACCAATGAGCAGTTCTTC.

The rearrangement uses TRBV7-9 and TRBJ1-4, with D hard to call. In germline, CDR1 is SEHNR, CDR2 FQNEAQ (reference sequence). The V end was cut by 3 bases, the J end by 5 bases, with 7 bases between. The CDR3 has 13 amino acids. The CDR3 region has the DNA TGTGCCAGCAGCTTCCAGCGGAATGAAAAACTGTTTTTT. This gives the protein CASSFQRNEKLFF.

The chain recombines TRBV10-2 with TRBJ1-2; D possibly corresponds to TRBD1 (5 bases). This CDR3 is 11 amino acids long. Germline CDR1 and CDR2: WSHSY and SAAADI. V dropped 7 bases and J dropped 6 bases, with 9 bases sitting between them. The CDR3 protein is CASIKGDGYTF. The CDR3, as DNA: TGCGCCAGCATTAAAGGGGATGGCTACACCTTC.

The V gene is TRBV27, the J gene TRBJ1-1; 8 bases align to TRBD1. The junction had 15 bases not matched to a gene; V was cut back by 7 bases and J by 5 bases. CDR3 length: 16 amino acids. From germline, CDR1 is MNHEY and CDR2 SMNVEV (reference sequence). In DNA, the CDR3 is TGTGCCAGCAACCCCTCGGGACGGACAGGGCGGACTGAAGCTTTCTTT. Translated: CASNPSGRTGRTEAFF.

This clone was seen only a few times. The chain links TRBV18 to TRBJ2-2, with D tentatively TRBD1 (5 bases). The germline gives CDR1 KGHSH, CDR2 LQKENI. The CDR3 length is 14 residues. Trimming pared 6 bases from V and 1 base from J, leaving 9 bases between. This CDR3 reads CASSKTVNTGELFF. The CDR3 region has the DNA TGTGCCAGCTCCAAGACAGTGAACACCGGGGAGCTGTTTTTT.

The CDR3 DNA is TGTGCCAGCAGTTACTCGACACCCCGCCGGTACGAGCAGTACTTC. This encodes CASSYSTPRRYEQYF. This chain connects TRBV6-5 to TRBJ2-7; D remains ambiguous. There are 15 residues in the CDR3. CDR1 is MNHEY, CDR2 SVGAGI, per germline. The germline V and J ends were trimmed by 0 bases and 4 bases, with 13 bases remaining between them.

V and J are TRBV6-5 and TRBJ1-6; D is ambiguous. Germline V gene lookup returns CDR1 MNHEY and CDR2 SVGAGI. The CDR3 loop spans 13 amino acids. V was trimmed by 2 bases and J by 7 bases, leaving 6 bases between them. The CDR3 DNA follows: TGTGCCAGCAGTTACGCTCCCAATTCACCCCTCCACTTT. The encoded protein is CASSYAPNSPLHF.

The rearrangement links TRBV11-2 to TRBJ2-1; 9 bases align to TRBD2. The CDR3 contains 16 residues. Unmatched junction bases numbered 6, after V lost 3 bases and J lost 3 bases. Germline V gives CDR1 SGHAT, CDR2 FQNNGV. CDR3 nucleotide sequence: TGTGCCAGCAGCTTTATCGGCGGGAGGGACTACAATGAGCAGTTCTTC. Protein sequence: CASSFIGGRDYNEQFF.

The rearrangement links TRBV18 to TRBJ2-7; 14 bases line up with TRBD2. CDR1 KGHSH and CDR2 LQKENI come from the germline V gene. The CDR3 has 15 residues. V gave up 3 bases and J gave up 5 bases; unmatched junction bases: 3. In nucleotides, the CDR3 is TGTGCCAGCTCACCCTGGGGACTAGCGGGAGACGAGCAGTACTTC. It specifies CASSPWGLAGDEQYF.

The genes are TRBV4-2 and TRBJ1-2, with D perhaps matching TRBD1 (5 bases). V lost 1 base to trimming and J lost 0 bases, with 15 bases between them. In germline, CDR1 is LGHNA, CDR2 YNFKEQ. There are 17 residues in the CDR3. The DNA for the CDR3 is TGTGCCAGCAGCCAAGTGACAGTTTACCTTTCTAACTATGGCTACACCTTC. It translates to CASSQVTVYLSNYGYTF.